A single sample is the source of the 22 T cell receptor beta chains below, sequenced in a study of blood T cells in healthy people across ages. A second 7 to 11 cycle PCR used barcoded and J-beta primers. MiXCR was run by TCRdb on the 5' RACE reads, yielding one entry per CDR3 protein. The profile shows roughly 680,000 distinct CDR3 sequences, approximately 52% of them singletons. The material sequenced was blood. The source is a woman of 80 years or more in good health.

The chain links TRBV18 to TRBJ2-7, with no clear D. V lost 1 base and J 2 bases, leaving 9 bases between the germline ends. The CDR3 covers 14 residues. Germline-derived CDR1 and CDR2 are KGHSH and LQKENI. The DNA for the CDR3 is TGTGCCAGCTCACCACAACCTAACCCCTACGAGCAGTACTTC. It codes for CASSPQPNPYEQYF.

This clonotype was counted only a few times. The rearrangement uses TRBV20-1 and TRBJ2-3, with 12 bases that match TRBD2. Germline CDR1 is DFQATT and CDR2 is SNEGSKA (reference sequence). J was trimmed by 5 bases and V by 0 bases; bases with no gene match: 3. CDR3 length equals 15 residues. The CDR3: CSARDRTSGVDTQYF. CDR3 nucleotides: TGCAGTGCTAGAGATAGGACTAGCGGGGTAGATACGCAGTATTTT.

The table lists this clonotype with many counts. The chain combines TRBV15 with TRBJ2-5; D gene ambiguous. CDR3 size: 15 residues. The germline CDR1 and CDR2 sequences are LNHNV and YYDKDF (reference sequence). V lost 0 bases to trimming and J lost 5 bases, with 13 bases between them. Written as DNA, the CDR3 is TGTGCCACCAGCAGAGATAGGGCGTTGTTCGAGACCCAGTACTTC. Encoded protein: CATSRDRALFETQYF.

The table lists this clonotype with many counts. The chain is built from TRBV20-1 and TRBJ2-3, with D tentatively TRBD1 (6 bases). CDR3 length: 15 amino acids. Germline CDR1 reads DFQATT; CDR2 reads SNEGSKA (reference sequence). The ends were cut back, 1 base at V and 1 base at J, with 12 bases in the middle. The CDR3 coding sequence is TGCAGTGCTAGAGTTCGGGGACAAGGCACAGATACGCAGTATTTT. Encoded protein: CSARVRGQGTDTQYF.

About this clonotype itself: A much larger clone differs from this one at a single base, so this may be a read error. The chain combines TRBV12-3 or TRBV12-4 with TRBJ2-1, with a weak D call TRBD2 (7 bases). The CDR3 has 16 residues. Trimming removed 4 bases at V and 8 bases at J, with 21 bases between. DNA for the CDR3: TGTGCCAGCAGTTCCCGGGGAGGGGGTCCTCTGGATGAGCAGTTCTTC. The encoded protein is CASSSRGGGPLDEQFF.

The chain is built from TRBV15 and TRBJ2-1; D perhaps matches TRBD2 (6 bases). CDR1 is LNHNV, CDR2 YYDKDF, per germline (reference sequence). CDR3 size: 14 residues. V was pared by 4 bases and J by 8 bases, with 15 bases between. Written as DNA, the CDR3 is TGTGCCACCAGCAAGGGACTTACGGGGTATGAGCAGTTCTTC. The encoded protein is CATSKGLTGYEQFF. The variable domain in full, with the rest retrieved from reference TRBV15 and TRBJ2-1, is DAMVIQNPRYQVTQFGKPVTLSCSQTLNHNVMYWYQQKSSQAPKLLFHYYDKDFNNEADTPDNFQSRRPNTSFCFLDIRSPGLGDTAMYLCATSKGLTGYEQFFGPGTRLTVL.

The sample holds many counts of this clonotype. The chain uses TRBV6-5 and TRBJ2-3; D not certain. This CDR3 contains 16 residues. CDR1 MNHEY and CDR2 SVGAGI come from the germline V gene. V shed 0 bases and J shed 5 bases, with 15 bases lying between them. The CDR3 DNA reads as TGTGCCAGCAGTTACTCGAAAGGGTTCGGTGTAGATACGCAGTATTTT. Residues: CASSYSKGFGVDTQYF.

This clonotype was recorded at least ten times. The chain uses TRBV5-1 and TRBJ2-1; D may be TRBD2 (6 bases). In germline, CDR1 is SGHRS, CDR2 YFSETQ. The CDR3 covers 13 residues. V lost 4 bases and J lost 4, with 9 bases in between. Here the CDR3 DNA reads TGCGCCAGCAGCAGACTAGATTACAATGAGCAGTTCTTC. Translated: CASSRLDYNEQFF.

J is TRBJ2-7 and V is TRBV7-2; 11 bases are a match to TRBD2. The V segment lost 1 base and the J segment 2 bases; nucleotides outside the gene matches: 7. The CDR3 has 17 amino acids. Germline V gives CDR1 SGHTA, CDR2 FQGNSA. The CDR3 sequence: CASSLVYLLAGAYEQYF. The DNA of the CDR3 is TGTGCCAGCAGCTTAGTGTATCTACTAGCGGGGGCCTACGAGCAGTACTTC.

In its sample, this clonotype was seen many times. The V gene is TRBV7-2, the J gene TRBJ2-1; 16 bases agree with TRBD2. This CDR3 region has 16 residues. The germline gives CDR1 SGHTA, CDR2 FQGNSA. V lost 3 bases, J lost 5 bases, and 1 base stayed unmatched. Written as DNA, the CDR3 is TGTGCCAGCAGCTTGGGACTAGCGGGGGGGAACAATGAGCAGTTCTTC. Protein sequence: CASSLGLAGGNNEQFF.

This clonotype came up once. This may arise from a read error, as a much more abundant clone is one base away. The V and J genes are TRBV10-3 and TRBJ2-5; 11 nucleotides match TRBD1. Germline V gene sequence: CDR1 ENHRY, CDR2 SYGVKD. V shed 11 bases and J 5 bases; nucleotides not matched to a gene: 10. CDR3 length: 14 residues. This CDR3 is CAAGTGGEVETQYF. In DNA form, the CDR3 reads TGTGCCGCCGGGACAGGGGGTGAAGTGGAGACCCAGTACTTC.

This clonotype occurred a few times. This chain connects TRBV29-1 to TRBJ2-4; D possibly corresponds to TRBD1 (6 bases). The closer fit of TRBJ2-7 to the DNA end suggests the J call may be wrong. Germline assignment: CDR1 SQVTM and CDR2 ANQGSEA. This CDR3 has 14 residues. The CDR3 coding sequence is TGCAGCGTTGAACGGCAGGGGTCGGGTGACGAGCAGTACTTC. Its translation: CSVERQGSGDEQYF.

The chain joins TRBV29-1 to TRBJ2-2; D is tentatively TRBD1 or TRBD2 (5 bases each). Trimming cost V 6 bases and J 4 bases, with 12 bases left between them. Looked up from germline, CDR1 is SQVTM and CDR2 is ANQGSEA. The CDR3 is 13 residues long. CDR3 DNA sequence: TGCAGCGTCCGGGACCTATCCACCGGGGAGCTGTTTTTT. Protein: CSVRDLSTGELFF.

This clonotype was observed many times. The chain is built from TRBV6-5 and TRBJ2-2; D possibly corresponds to TRBD1 (6 bases). Germline values: CDR1 MNHEY, CDR2 SVGAGI. The V gene lost 5 bases and the J gene lost 1 base, with 11 bases spanning the gap. The CDR3 spans 15 residues. DNA for the CDR3: TGTGCCAGCAGTCGGGGACATCAGAACACCGGGGAGCTGTTTTTT. Its translation is CASSRGHQNTGELFF.

The J gene is TRBJ2-4, the V gene TRBV20-1; D is possibly TRBD1 or TRBD2 (5 bases each). The germline V and J ends were trimmed by 3 bases and 1 base, with 16 bases remaining between them. The CDR3 is made up of 16 amino acids. Germline values: CDR1 DFQATT, CDR2 SNEGSKA (reference sequence). CDR3 nucleotide sequence: TGCAGTGCTAGGGGGTTATGGGGGACGGCCAAAAACATTCAGTACTTC. This gives the protein CSARGLWGTAKNIQYF.

This chain joins TRBV15 and TRBJ1-2; a possible D gene is TRBD1 (5 bases). CDR3 length: 15 amino acids. The V gene lost 3 bases and the J gene lost 0 bases, with 11 bases spanning the gap. From germline, CDR1 is LNHNV and CDR2 YYDKDF (reference sequence). DNA for the CDR3: TGTGCCACCAGCAGGTCCGGGGCGGCTAACTATGGCTACACCTTC. It yields the protein CATSRSGAANYGYTF.

With respect to this clonotype: A much larger clone differs by one base, so this may be a read error. The chain couples TRBV12-3 or TRBV12-4 to TRBJ1-2; D unresolved. This CDR3 comprises 13 residues. Trimming took off 7 bases at V and 2 bases at J, with 11 bases between the two ends. CDR3 bases: TGTGCCAGCATAGGCGGCAGGAACTATGGCTACACCTTC. Protein: CASIGGRNYGYTF.

Ten or more counts support this clonotype. CDR3 nucleotide sequence: TGTGCCAGCAGCTTAACTAGCGGGAGAGGAAGGACCCAGTACTTC. As protein: CASSLTSGRGRTQYF. The chain combines TRBV7-7 with TRBJ2-5, with 11 nucleotides matching TRBD2. Trimming at V came to 2 bases and at J to 7 bases, leaving 6 bases not matched to a gene. Germline V gene lookup returns CDR1 SSHAT and CDR2 FNYEAQ (reference sequence). The CDR3 totals 15 residues.

The chain couples TRBV5-1 to TRBJ2-7, with TRBD2 identical over 10 bases. The CDR3 has 15 amino acids. Unmatched junction bases numbered 5, after V lost 0 bases and J lost 5 bases. Germline-derived CDR1 and CDR2 are SGHRS and YFSETQ. The CDR3 DNA sequence: TGCGCCAGCAGCTTGGTTCCCAGCGGGGGGGACGAGCAGTACTTC. Translated, it gives CASSLVPSGGDEQYF.

This clonotype appeared a few times. J is TRBJ2-1 and V is TRBV11-2; D could derive from TRBD1 or TRBD2 (5 bases each). The CDR3 totals 16 residues. V was shortened by 4 bases and J by 6 bases, with 19 bases between the two germline ends. Germline assignment: CDR1 SGHAT and CDR2 FQNNGV. The CDR3 protein is CASSSFRDRQGNEQFF. The CDR3 coding sequence is TGTGCCAGCAGCTCTTTCCGGGACCGGCAAGGCAATGAGCAGTTCTTC.

Many counts were recorded for this clonotype. CDR3 sequence reads: CASSLVTLTGYNEQFF. The CDR3 region has the DNA TGCGCCAGCAGCTTGGTTACTCTCACTGGCTACAATGAGCAGTTCTTC. This chain links TRBV5-1 with TRBJ2-1; D unclear. There are 16 residues in the CDR3. Trimming stripped 0 bases from V and 3 bases from J, with 13 bases between. The germline gives CDR1 SGHRS, CDR2 YFSETQ.

V gene TRBV9 combines with J gene TRBJ2-5; no firm D call. The V and J ends lost 3 bases and 11 bases respectively, with 20 bases between them. Germline-derived CDR1 and CDR2 are SGDLS and YYNGEE. This CDR3 has 14 residues. In DNA form, the CDR3 reads TGTGCCAGCAGCGCAGGTCCGGCGAACAATGAGCAGTACTTC. Translated, it gives CASSAGPANNEQYF.